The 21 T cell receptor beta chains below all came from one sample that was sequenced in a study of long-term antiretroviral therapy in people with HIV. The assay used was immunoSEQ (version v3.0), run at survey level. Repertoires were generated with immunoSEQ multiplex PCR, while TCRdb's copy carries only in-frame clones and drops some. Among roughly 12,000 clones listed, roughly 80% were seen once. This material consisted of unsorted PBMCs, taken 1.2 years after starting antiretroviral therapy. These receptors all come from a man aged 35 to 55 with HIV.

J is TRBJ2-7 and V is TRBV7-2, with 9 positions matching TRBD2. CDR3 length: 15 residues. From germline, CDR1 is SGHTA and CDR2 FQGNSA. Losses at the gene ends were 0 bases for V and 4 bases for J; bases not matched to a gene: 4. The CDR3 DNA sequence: TGTGCCAGCAGCTTAGCGAACCTAGCGGGGTACGAGCAGTACTTC. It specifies CASSLANLAGYEQYF. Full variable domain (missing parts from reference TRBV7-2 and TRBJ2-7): GAGVSQSPSNKVTEKGKDVELRCDPISGHTALYWYRQSLGQGLEFLIYFQGNSAPDKSGLPSDRFSAERTGGSVSTLTIQRTQQEDSAVYLCASSLANLAGYEQYFGPGTRLTVT.

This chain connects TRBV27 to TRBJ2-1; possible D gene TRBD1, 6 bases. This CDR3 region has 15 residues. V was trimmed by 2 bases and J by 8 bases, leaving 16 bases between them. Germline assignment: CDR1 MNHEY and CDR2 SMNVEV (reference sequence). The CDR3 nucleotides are TGTGCCAGCAGTTTAGGCGCCGCCAGGGGTGATGAGCAGTTCTTC. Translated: CASSLGAARGDEQFF.

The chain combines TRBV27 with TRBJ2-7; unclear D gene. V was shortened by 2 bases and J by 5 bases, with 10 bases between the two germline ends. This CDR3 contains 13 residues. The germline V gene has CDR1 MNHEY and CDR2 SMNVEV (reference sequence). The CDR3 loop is CASSLGVGNEQYF. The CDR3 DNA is TGTGCCAGCAGTTTAGGGGTGGGAAACGAGCAGTACTTC.

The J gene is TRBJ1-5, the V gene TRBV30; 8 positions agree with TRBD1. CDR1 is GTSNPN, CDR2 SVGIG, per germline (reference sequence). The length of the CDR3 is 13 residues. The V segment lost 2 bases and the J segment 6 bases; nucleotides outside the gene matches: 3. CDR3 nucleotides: TGTGCCTGGAGTTCACAGGGGGGTCAGCCCCAGCATTTT. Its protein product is CAWSSQGGQPQHF.

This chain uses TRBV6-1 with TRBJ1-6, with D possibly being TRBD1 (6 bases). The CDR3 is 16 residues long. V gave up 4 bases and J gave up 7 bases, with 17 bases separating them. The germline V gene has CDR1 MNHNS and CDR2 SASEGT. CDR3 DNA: TGTGCCAGCAGTGGGCTGACCAGGGGTTGGAATTCACCCCTCCACTTT. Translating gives CASSGLTRGWNSPLHF.

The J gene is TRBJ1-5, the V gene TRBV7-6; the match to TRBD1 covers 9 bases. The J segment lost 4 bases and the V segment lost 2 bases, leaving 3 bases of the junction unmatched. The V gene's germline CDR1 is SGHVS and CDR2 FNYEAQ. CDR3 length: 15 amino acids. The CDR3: CASSLTGGENQPQHF. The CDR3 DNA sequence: TGTGCCAGCAGCTTAACAGGGGGCGAAAATCAGCCCCAGCATTTT.

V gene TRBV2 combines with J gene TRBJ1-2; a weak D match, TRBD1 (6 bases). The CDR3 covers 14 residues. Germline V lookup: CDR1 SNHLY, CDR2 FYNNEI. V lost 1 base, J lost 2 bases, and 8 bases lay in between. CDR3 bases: TGTGCCAGCAGTGAAGACAGGGCCAACTATGGCTACACCTTC. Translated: CASSEDRANYGYTF.

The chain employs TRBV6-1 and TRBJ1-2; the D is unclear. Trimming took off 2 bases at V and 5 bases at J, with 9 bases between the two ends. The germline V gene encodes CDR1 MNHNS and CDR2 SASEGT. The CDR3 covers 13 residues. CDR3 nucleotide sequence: TGTGCCAGCAGTGAACTCAGAGAGTATGGCTACACCTTC. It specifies CASSELREYGYTF.

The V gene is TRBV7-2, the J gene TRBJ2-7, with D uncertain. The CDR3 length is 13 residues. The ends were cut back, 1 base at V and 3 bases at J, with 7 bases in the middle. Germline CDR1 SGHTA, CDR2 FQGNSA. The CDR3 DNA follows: TGTGCCAGCAGCTTAGGGGAATTCTACGAGCAGTACTTC. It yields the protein CASSLGEFYEQYF.

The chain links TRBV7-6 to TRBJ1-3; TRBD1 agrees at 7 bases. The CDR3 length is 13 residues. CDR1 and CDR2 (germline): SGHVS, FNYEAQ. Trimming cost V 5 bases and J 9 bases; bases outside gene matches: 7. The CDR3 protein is CASSIQGESTIYF. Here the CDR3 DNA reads TGTGCCAGCAGCATTCAGGGGGAGAGCACCATATATTTT.

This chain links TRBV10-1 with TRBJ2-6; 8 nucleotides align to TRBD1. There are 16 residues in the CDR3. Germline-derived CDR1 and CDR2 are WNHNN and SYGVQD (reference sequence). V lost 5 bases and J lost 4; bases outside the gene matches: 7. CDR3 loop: CASSSGGASGANVLTF. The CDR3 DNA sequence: TGCGCCAGCAGTTCAGGGGGCGCGTCCGGGGCCAACGTCCTGACTTTC.

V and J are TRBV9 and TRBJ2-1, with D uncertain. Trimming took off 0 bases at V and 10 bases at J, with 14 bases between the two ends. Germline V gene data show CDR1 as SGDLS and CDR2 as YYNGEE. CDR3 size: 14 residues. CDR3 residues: CASSVETANDEQFF. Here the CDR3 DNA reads TGTGCCAGCAGCGTAGAGACTGCCAATGACGAGCAGTTCTTC.

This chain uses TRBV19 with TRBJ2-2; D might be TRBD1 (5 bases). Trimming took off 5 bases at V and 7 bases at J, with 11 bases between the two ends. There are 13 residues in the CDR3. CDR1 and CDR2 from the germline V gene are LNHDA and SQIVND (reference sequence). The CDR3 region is CASSWGADGELFF. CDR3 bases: TGTGCCAGTAGTTGGGGCGCGGACGGGGAGCTGTTTTTT.

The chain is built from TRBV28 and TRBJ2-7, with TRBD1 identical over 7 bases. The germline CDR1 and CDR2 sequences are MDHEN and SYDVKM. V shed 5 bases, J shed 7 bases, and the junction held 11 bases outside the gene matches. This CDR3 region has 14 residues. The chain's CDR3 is CASSTRTGVREQYF. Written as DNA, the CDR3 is TGTGCCAGCAGTACCAGAACAGGGGTAAGGGAGCAGTACTTC.

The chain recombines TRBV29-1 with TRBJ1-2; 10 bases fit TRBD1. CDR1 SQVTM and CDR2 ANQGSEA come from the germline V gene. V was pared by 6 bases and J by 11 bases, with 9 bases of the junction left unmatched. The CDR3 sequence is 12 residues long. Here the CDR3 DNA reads TGCAGCGTGGGTACCGGGACAGGGGTATACACCTTC. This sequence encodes CSVGTGTGVYTF.

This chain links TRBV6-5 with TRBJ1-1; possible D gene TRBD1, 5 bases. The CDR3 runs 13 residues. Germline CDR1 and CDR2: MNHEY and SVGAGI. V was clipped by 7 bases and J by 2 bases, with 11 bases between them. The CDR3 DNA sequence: TGTGCCAGCACCAGGGAGGTAAACACTGAAGCTTTCTTT. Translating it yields CASTREVNTEAFF.

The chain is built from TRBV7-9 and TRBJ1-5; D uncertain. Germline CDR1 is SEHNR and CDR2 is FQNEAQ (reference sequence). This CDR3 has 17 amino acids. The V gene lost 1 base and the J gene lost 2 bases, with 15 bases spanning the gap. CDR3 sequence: CASSLGPDARGNQPQHF. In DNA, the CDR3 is TGTGCCAGCAGCTTAGGTCCCGACGCGAGGGGCAATCAGCCCCAGCATTTT.

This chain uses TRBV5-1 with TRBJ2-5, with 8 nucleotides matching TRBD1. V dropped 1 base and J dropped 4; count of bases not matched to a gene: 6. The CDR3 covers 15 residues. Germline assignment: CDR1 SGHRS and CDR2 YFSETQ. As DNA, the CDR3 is TGCGCCAGCAGCTTGAACAGGGGGTCGGTAGAGACCCAGTACTTC. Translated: CASSLNRGSVETQYF.

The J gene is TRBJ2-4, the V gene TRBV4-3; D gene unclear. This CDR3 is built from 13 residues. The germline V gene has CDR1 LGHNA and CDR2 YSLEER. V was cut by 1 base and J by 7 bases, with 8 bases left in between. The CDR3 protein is CASSQGSRNIQYF. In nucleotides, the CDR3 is TGCGCCAGCAGCCAAGGCTCGAGGAACATTCAGTACTTC.

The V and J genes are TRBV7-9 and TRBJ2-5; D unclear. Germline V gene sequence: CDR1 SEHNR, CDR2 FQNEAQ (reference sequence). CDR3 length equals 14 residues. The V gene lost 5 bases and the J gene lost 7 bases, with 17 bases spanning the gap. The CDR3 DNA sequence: TGTGCCAGCAGCCCGCCGGGCTCTGGCCTGACCCAGTACTTC. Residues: CASSPPGSGLTQYF. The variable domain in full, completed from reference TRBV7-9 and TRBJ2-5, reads DTGVSQNPRHKITKRGQNVTFRCDPISEHNRLYWYRQTLGQGPEFLTYFQNEAQLEKSRLLSDRFSAERPKGSFSTLEIQRTEQGDSAMYLCASSPPGSGLTQYFGPGTRLLVL.

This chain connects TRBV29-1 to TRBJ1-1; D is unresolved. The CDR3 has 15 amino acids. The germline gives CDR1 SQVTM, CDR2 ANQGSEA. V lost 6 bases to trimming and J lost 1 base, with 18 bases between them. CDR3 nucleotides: TGCAGCGTGGGGAGGGTAGAAAGGAGGAACACTGAAGCTTTCTTT. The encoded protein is CSVGRVERRNTEAFF.